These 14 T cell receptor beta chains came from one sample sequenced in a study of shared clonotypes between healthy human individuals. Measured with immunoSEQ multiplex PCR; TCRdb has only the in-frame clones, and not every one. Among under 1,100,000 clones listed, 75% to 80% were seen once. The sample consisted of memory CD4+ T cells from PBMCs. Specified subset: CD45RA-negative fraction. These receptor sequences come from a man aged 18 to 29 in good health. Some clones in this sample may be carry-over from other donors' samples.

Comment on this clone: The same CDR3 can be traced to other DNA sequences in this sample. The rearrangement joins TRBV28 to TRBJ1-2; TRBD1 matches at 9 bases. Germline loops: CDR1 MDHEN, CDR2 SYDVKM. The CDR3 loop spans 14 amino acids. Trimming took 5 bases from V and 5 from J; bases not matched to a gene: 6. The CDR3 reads CASSTGTGLYGYTF. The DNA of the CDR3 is TGTGCCAGCAGTACCGGGACAGGGCTTTATGGCTACACCTTC.

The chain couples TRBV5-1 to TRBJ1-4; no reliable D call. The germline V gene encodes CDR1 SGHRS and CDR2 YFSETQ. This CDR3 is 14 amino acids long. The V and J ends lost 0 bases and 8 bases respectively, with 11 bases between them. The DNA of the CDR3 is TGCGCCAGCAGCTTGGCCAATCGGGGAGAAAAACTGTTTTTT. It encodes CASSLANRGEKLFF. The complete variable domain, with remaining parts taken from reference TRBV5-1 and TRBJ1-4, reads KAGVTQTPRYLIKTRGQQVTLSCSPISGHRSVSWYQQTPGQGLQFLFEYFSETQRNKGNFPGRFSGRQFSNSRSEMNVSTLELGDSALYLCASSLANRGEKLFFGSGTQLSVL.

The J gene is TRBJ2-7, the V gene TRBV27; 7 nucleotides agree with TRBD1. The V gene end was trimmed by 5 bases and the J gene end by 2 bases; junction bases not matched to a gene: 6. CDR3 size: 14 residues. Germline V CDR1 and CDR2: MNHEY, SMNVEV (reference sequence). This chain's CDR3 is CASSLGTAAYEQYF. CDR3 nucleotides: TGTGCCAGCAGTCTAGGGACAGCCGCCTACGAGCAGTACTTC.

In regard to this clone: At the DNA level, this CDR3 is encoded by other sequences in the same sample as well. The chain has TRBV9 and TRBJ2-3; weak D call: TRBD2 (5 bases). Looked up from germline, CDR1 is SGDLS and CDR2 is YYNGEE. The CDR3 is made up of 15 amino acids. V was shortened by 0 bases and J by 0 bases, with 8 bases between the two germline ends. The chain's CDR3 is CASSVGASSTDTQYF. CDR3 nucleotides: TGTGCCAGCAGCGTAGGCGCTAGCAGCACAGATACGCAGTATTTT.

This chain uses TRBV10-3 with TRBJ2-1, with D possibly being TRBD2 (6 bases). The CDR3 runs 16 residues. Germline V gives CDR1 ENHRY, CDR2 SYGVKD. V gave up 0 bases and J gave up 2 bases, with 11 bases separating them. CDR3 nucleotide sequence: TGTGCCATCAGTGAGTCTTGGGACTTTACCTACAATGAGCAGTTCTTC. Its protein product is CAISESWDFTYNEQFF.

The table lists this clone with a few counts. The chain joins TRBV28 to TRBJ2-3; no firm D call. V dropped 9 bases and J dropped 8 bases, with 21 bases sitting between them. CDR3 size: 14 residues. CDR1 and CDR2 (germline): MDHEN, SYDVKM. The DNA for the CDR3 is TGTGCCAGTTCTGGCCCAACTTGGCCGAGTACGCAGTATTTT. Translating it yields CASSGPTWPSTQYF.

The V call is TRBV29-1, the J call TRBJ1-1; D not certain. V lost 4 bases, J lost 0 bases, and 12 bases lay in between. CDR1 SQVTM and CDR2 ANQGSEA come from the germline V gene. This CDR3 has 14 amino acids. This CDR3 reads CSVVRTVMNTEAFF. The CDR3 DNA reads TGCAGCGTTGTACGGACCGTCATGAACACTGAAGCTTTCTTT.

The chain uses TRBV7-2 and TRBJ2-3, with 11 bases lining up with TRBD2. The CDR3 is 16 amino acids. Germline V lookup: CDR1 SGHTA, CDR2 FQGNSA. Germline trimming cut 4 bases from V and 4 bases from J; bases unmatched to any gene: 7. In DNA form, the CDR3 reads TGTGCCAGCAGCTCCCTACTAGCGGGAGTTTCAGATACGCAGTATTTT. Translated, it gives CASSSLLAGVSDTQYF.

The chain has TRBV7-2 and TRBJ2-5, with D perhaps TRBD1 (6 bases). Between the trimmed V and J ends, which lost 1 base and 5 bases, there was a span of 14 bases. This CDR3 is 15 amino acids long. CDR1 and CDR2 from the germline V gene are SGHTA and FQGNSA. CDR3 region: CASSLDRADWETQYF. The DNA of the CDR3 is TGTGCCAGCAGCTTAGACAGGGCAGATTGGGAGACCCAGTACTTC. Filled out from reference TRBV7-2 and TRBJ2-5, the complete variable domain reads GAGVSQSPSNKVTEKGKDVELRCDPISGHTALYWYRQSLGQGLEFLIYFQGNSAPDKSGLPSDRFSAERTGGSVSTLTIQRTQQEDSAVYLCASSLDRADWETQYFGPGTRLLVL.

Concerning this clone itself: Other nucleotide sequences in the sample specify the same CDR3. The CDR3 DNA reads as TGCGCCAGCAGCCCCGGAACTGAAGCTTTCTTT. Protein: CASSPGTEAFF. The chain joins TRBV5-1 to TRBJ1-1; D is undetermined. Germline V gene lookup returns CDR1 SGHRS and CDR2 YFSETQ. The CDR3 consists of 11 residues. V lost 4 bases to trimming and J lost 5 bases, with 6 bases between them. The full variable domain, completed using reference TRBV5-1 and TRBJ1-1, is KAGVTQTPRYLIKTRGQQVTLSCSPISGHRSVSWYQQTPGQGLQFLFEYFSETQRNKGNFPGRFSGRQFSNSRSEMNVSTLELGDSALYLCASSPGTEAFFGQGTRLTVV.

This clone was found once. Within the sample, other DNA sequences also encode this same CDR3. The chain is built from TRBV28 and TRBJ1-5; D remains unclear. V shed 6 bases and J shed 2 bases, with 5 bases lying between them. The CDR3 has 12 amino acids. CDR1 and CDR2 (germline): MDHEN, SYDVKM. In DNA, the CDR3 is TGTGCCAGCAGCCCCCGCAATCAGCCCCAGCATTTT. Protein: CASSPRNQPQHF. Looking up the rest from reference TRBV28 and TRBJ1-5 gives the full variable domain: DVKVTQSSRYLVKRTGEKVFLECVQDMDHENMFWYRQDPGLGLRLIYFSYDVKMKEKGDIPEGYSVSREKKERFSLILESASTNQTSMYLCASSPRNQPQHFGDGTRLSIL.

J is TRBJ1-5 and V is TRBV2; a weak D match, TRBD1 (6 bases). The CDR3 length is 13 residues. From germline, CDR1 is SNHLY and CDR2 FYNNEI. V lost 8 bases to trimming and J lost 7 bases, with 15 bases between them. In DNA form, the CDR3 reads TGTGCCAGCGAGGGGGGGAGTGGGCAGCCCCAGCATTTT. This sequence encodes CASEGGSGQPQHF.

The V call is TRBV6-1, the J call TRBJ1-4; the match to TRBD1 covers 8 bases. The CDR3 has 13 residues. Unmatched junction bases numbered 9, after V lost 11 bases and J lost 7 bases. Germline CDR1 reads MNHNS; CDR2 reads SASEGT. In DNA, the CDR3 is TGTGCCGGGCGCAGGGGGCTGAGTGAAAAACTGTTTTTT. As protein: CAGRRGLSEKLFF.

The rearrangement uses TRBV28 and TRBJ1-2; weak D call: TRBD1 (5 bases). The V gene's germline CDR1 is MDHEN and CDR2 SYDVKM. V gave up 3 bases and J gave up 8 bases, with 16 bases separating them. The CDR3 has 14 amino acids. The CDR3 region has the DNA TGTGCCAGCAGTTTTAGGACGGGACCTAAGGGCTACACCTTC. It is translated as CASSFRTGPKGYTF.